This note documents a single T cell receptor (beta chain) sequence. What it recognizes is unknown. CDR1 MNHNY and CDR2 SVGAGI come from the germline V gene (reference sequence). V lost 7 bases, J lost 1 base, and 17 bases lay in between. The CDR3 sequence is 16 residues long. The data belong to a study of OX40 agonist ivuxolimab in advanced cancers. Data came from immunoSEQ multiplex PCR; TCRdb stores just in-frame clones and leaves some out. This sample carries tens of thousands of clones, 90% of them seen once, and the ten largest clones take more than 1.5%. Study-wide results and limits: Mean expanded clone counts were higher in CD8+ than CD4+ T cells. At 0.1 to 3.0 mg/kg, clonal expansion of CD4+ and CD8+ blood T cells had occurred by week 6.

The gene calls are TRBV6-6 and TRBJ2-4, with D tentatively TRBD1 (6 bases). Sequences were derived from CD4+ or CD8+ T cells sorted from blood, sampled in a trial of the OX40 agonist ivuxolimab. This clonotype was sampled from an adult with an advanced solid tumor such as melanoma, head and neck, liver or kidney cancer. CDR3 sequence (DNA): TGTGCCAGCACCTTGGGGGCAGGGCCGGCCAAAAACATTCAGTACTTC. It specifies CASTLGAGPAKNIQYF.